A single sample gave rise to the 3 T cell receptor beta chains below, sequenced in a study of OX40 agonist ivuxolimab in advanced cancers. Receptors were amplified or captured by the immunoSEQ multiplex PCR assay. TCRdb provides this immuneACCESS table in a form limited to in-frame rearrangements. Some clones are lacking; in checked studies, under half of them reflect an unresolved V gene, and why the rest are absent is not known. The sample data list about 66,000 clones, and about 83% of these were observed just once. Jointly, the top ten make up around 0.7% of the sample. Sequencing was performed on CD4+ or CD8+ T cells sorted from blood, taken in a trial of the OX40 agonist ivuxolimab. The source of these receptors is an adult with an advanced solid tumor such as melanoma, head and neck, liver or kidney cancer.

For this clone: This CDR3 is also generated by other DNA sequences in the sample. In DNA, the CDR3 is TGTGCCAGCAGCCTAGGGGACTATGGCTACACCTTC. Translating gives CASSLGDYGYTF. The V gene is TRBV28, the J gene TRBJ1-2, with D possibly matching TRBD1 (5 bases). The CDR3 has 12 amino acids. V was clipped by 6 bases and J by 3 bases, with 8 bases between them. Germline lookup yields CDR1 MDHEN and CDR2 SYDVKM.

As DNA, the CDR3 is TGTGCCAGCACAGCCTCGGGGGGGGCCCGCGAGCAGTACTTC. This sequence encodes CASTASGGAREQYF. V and J are TRBV6-6 and TRBJ2-7, with TRBD2 identical over 8 bases. The CDR3 loop spans 14 amino acids. V lost 7 bases to trimming and J lost 6 bases; unmatched junction nucleotides: 11. Per the germline V gene, CDR1 is MNHNY and CDR2 is SVGAGI (reference sequence).

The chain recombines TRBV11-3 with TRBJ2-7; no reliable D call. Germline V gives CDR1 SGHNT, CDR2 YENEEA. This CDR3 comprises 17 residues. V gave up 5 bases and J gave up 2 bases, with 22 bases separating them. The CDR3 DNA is TGTGCCAGCAGCCCTAATACGATAAAGGCAATACCCTACGAGCAGTACTTC. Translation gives CASSPNTIKAIPYEQYF.